What follows is one T cell receptor (beta chain) and its context. It has no known antigen specificity. At one of its ends the junction is not consistent with the germline gene, which may arise from a read error. This entry comes from a study of blood T cells in healthy people across ages (dated by TCRdb to the mid-2010s). About the full investigation: In model experiments, template switching captured roughly one uniquely barcoded TCR beta cDNA molecule for every two T cells. The donors were split into four age groups: young (average 16 years), middle-aged (nearly 40), aged (more than 55) and long-lived (over 80). The study analyzed two additional independent replicas of 1 million unique cDNA reads from the same blood draw for two donors, one aged 18 to 29 and one aged 80 or older. Age-related changes in TCR beta repertoire diversity were measured in the study by deep sequencing normalized with unique cDNA molecular identifiers. Donors of different ages were randomly distributed across sequencing lanes to avoid experimental bias. Overall study outcomes, separate from this receptor: Estimates of total diversity from one million sequenced T cells were regarded as lower bounds and underestimates. As age increased, observed TCR beta diversity per million T cells dropped in a roughly linear way, and a significant reduction was already evident by age roughly 36. Donor CMV infection status was unknown, potentially confounding age-related changes in expanded clonotypes. The long-lived group showed more naive CD4+ T cells, fewer expanded clones and increased TCR diversity than the aged group, suggesting age selection. Because profiling used bulk unsorted PBMCs, naive and antigen-experienced compartments could not be compared conclusively. There was a strong correlation between observed TCR beta diversity and the percentage of naive T cells measured by flow cytometry.

The donors were about 40 Caucasian individuals from Russia, aged 6 to 90 years, who were systemically healthy. About 9.1 milliliters of peripheral blood were collected from each donor into EDTA-treated Vacutainer tubes. Ficoll-Paque density-gradient centrifugation was used to isolate PBMCs, with at least 7 million per sample. Total RNA, at least 6 micrograms per sample, was extracted from PBMCs with Trizol reagent. Naive CD45RAhigh/CD27high T cell percentages were measured by flow cytometry on a PBMC aliquot from every donor. The library was built by means of 5' RACE. The data were produced on an Illumina HiSeq 2500. The second PCR ran for roughly 7 to 12 cycles and used a J-beta primer mix along with a sample-barcoded 5' primer. A template-switch 5' adaptor carrying 12 random nucleotides introduced a unique molecular identifier onto each TCR beta cDNA molecule. At least 2.5 million CDR3-containing paired-end reads were obtained from each sample. The Mint cDNA synthesis kit, primed by a TRBC-specific oligonucleotide, was used to synthesize first-strand cDNA from all RNA. Following uracil-DNA glycosylase treatment, all cDNA underwent a first 18-cycle PCR with the universal primers M1SS and BC2_uni_R. Concerning the study's data processing: For normalization, 1 million high-quality reads, each with a distinct molecular identifier, were randomly selected from each sample. Instead of being binned into consensus sequences, reads with shared molecular identifiers were discarded. MiTCR, run with a Q25 quality threshold and the strictest error-elimination algorithm, handled CDR3 identification, clonotype clustering and error correction. A nonparametric unseen species model using Euler transformation provided a lower-bound estimate of total TCR beta diversity. Using fastp at Q25 and MiXCR, TCRdb reprocessed the public reads and kept productive beta chains. Merged by CDR3 protein, the rows form single entries marked with the most common genes and DNA. What appears here as the V and J calls and clone size reflects TCRdb's work, not the paper's. Within this sample are about 640,000 distinct CDR3 sequences, with 35% to 50% of them counted one time only. 25% to 35% of the sample is held by the ten biggest clonotypes.

The CDR3 goes from the cysteine to the phenylalanine over 15 residues. CDR3 DNA only is kept here, 45 bases in frame from base 1. The chain is assembled from TRBV12-3 or TRBV12-4 and TRBJ2-6; the D gene is possibly TRBD1, with 5 bases matching. The origin of this receptor is an elderly man in good health. Sequenced input: blood. The CDR3 reads CASSFGADGANVPTF. The DNA is as follows: TGTGCCAGCAGTTTCGGTGCAGATGGGGCCAACGTCCCGACTTTC.